Following are 11 T cell receptor beta chains from one sample sequenced in a study of cytomegalovirus exposure and HLA in healthy donors. PCR was performed using 60 Vbeta and 13 Jbeta primers. The method was immunoSEQ multiplex PCR; TCRdb's version includes in-frame clones alone and lacks a portion of them. The sample has 60,000 to 85,000 clones; around three quarters are singletons. The sequenced material came from PBMCs. The receptors were sampled from a man between 40 and 49 years old in good health and CMV-seronegative.

This clone was seen more than once but under ten times. The rearrangement uses TRBV7-6 and TRBJ1-2, with no clear D. V lost 6 bases and J 2 bases, leaving 10 bases between the germline ends. This CDR3 has 13 amino acids. From germline, CDR1 is SGHVS and CDR2 FNYEAQ. Here the CDR3 DNA reads TGTGCCAGCAGTGGAGGGAGGAACTATGGCTACACCTTC. It encodes CASSGGRNYGYTF.

V and J are TRBV2 and TRBJ1-1; possible D gene TRBD1, 6 bases. The V gene's germline CDR1 is SNHLY and CDR2 FYNNEI. The CDR3 sequence is 16 residues long. The V end was cut by 1 base, the J end by 1 base, with 13 bases between. The CDR3 protein is CASSEGTGIRNTEAFF. The CDR3 DNA reads as TGTGCCAGCAGTGAAGGAACAGGGATTAGGAACACTGAAGCTTTCTTT.

The CDR3 DNA sequence: TGTGCCAGCAGCTTAGGGAGGACAGGAAGAAATGAAAAACTGTTTTTT. Its translation: CASSLGRTGRNEKLFF. The genes are TRBV7-9 and TRBJ1-4; TRBD1 agrees at 7 bases. Germline V gives CDR1 SEHNR, CDR2 FQNEAQ (reference sequence). The V segment lost 1 base and the J segment 5 bases; nucleotides outside the gene matches: 7. The CDR3 totals 16 residues.

This chain joins TRBV11-2 and TRBJ1-1; no clear D gene. V was shortened by 5 bases and J by 1 base, with 11 bases between the two germline ends. The length of the CDR3 is 14 residues. The germline CDR1 and CDR2 sequences are SGHAT and FQNNGV. The CDR3 here is CASSQVVGNTEAFF. DNA of the CDR3: TGTGCCAGCAGCCAGGTCGTGGGGAACACTGAAGCTTTCTTT.

This rearrangement joins TRBV15 to TRBJ2-1, with D hard to call. CDR3 length equals 14 residues. The ends were cut back, 0 bases at V and 8 bases at J, with 11 bases in the middle. CDR1 is LNHNV and CDR2 is YYDKDF in the germline V gene (reference sequence). CDR3 region: CATSRDTQFDEQFF. CDR3 DNA: TGTGCCACCAGCAGAGATACACAGTTCGATGAGCAGTTCTTC.

Remarks on this clone: Relative to the germline gene, one junction end is altered; a read error may explain this. The chain has TRBV6-1 and TRBJ1-2; weak D call: TRBD1 (6 bases). The CDR3 length is 14 residues. In germline, CDR1 is MNHNS, CDR2 SASEGT. The CDR3 loop is CASSELDRVYGYPF. The DNA of the CDR3 is TGTGCCAGCAGTGAGTTGGACAGAGTCTATGGCTACCCCTTC.

This chain joins TRBV4-1 and TRBJ1-5; perhaps TRBD1 as D (5 bases). The CDR3 spans 15 residues. The V end lost 1 base, the J end lost 3 bases, and 10 bases lay between the germline ends. In germline, CDR1 is MGHRA, CDR2 YSYEKL. The CDR3 nucleotides read TGCGCCAGCAGCCAAGGGGGGGGGAACAATCAGCCCCAGCATTTT. Residues: CASSQGGGNNQPQHF.

J is TRBJ2-5 and V is TRBV18; D is possibly TRBD2 (5 bases). The CDR3 is 13 residues long. V was pared by 2 bases and J by 8 bases, with 12 bases between. Germline values: CDR1 KGHSH, CDR2 LQKENI. Here the CDR3 reads CASSPFTADTQYF. The CDR3 DNA is TGTGCCAGCTCACCATTTACAGCGGACACCCAGTACTTC.

CDR3 in DNA: TGCGCCAGCAGAAAAACTAGGACTCCCACTGAAGCTTTCTTT. As protein: CASRKTRTPTEAFF. The J gene is TRBJ1-1, the V gene TRBV5-1; no clear D gene. Per germline, CDR1 SGHRS and CDR2 YFSETQ. This CDR3 comprises 14 residues. V lost 5 bases, J lost 4 bases, and 15 bases lay in between.

This chain connects TRBV19 to TRBJ2-3, with TRBD1 identical over 8 bases. CDR1 is LNHDA and CDR2 is SQIVND in the germline V gene (reference sequence). The V gene end was trimmed by 1 base and the J gene end by 3 bases; junction bases not matched to a gene: 9. The CDR3 sequence is 17 residues long. CDR3: CASSIGTGRWGTDTQYF. For the CDR3, the DNA is TGTGCCAGTAGTATAGGGACAGGGAGATGGGGGACAGATACGCAGTATTTT.

The genes are TRBV7-2 and TRBJ2-5; 11 positions match TRBD2. After removal of 6 bases from V and 3 bases from J, the junction contained 6 bases not matched to a gene. Germline loops: CDR1 SGHTA, CDR2 FQGNSA. The CDR3 has 15 amino acids. CDR3 residues: CASRKGLAVEETQYF. CDR3 coding DNA: TGTGCCAGCAGGAAGGGACTAGCGGTTGAAGAGACCCAGTACTTC.